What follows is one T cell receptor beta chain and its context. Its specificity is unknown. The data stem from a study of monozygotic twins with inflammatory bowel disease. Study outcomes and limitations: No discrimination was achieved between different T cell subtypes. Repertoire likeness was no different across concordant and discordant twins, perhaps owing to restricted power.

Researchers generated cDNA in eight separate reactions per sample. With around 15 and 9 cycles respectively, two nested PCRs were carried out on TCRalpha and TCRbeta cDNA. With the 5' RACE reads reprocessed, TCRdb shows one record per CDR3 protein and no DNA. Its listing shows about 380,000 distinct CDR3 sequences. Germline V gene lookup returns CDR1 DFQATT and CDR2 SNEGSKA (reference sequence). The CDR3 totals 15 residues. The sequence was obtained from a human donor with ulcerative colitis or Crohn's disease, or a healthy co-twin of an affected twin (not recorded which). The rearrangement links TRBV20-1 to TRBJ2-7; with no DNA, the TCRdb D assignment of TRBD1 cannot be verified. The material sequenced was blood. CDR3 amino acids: CSARGQGRSSYEQYF.